This T cell receptor beta chain was documented in a study of technical replicates of blood from a few donors. Clones were sequenced by immunoSEQ multiplex PCR, and TCRdb holds only the in-frame ones, with some missing. This sample has 100,000 or so clones, with nearly 96% found just once. CDR1 is GTSNPN, CDR2 SVGIG, per germline (reference sequence). The CDR3 covers 14 residues. V lost 0 bases to trimming and J lost 6 bases, with 12 bases between them. The receptor was derived from a human donor in good health. The chain uses TRBV30 and TRBJ1-5; perhaps TRBD1 as D (5 bases). Source material: T cells isolated from PBMCs. The CDR3 DNA reads as TGTGCCTGGAGTGTACAGGCAGTCGGTCAGCCCCAGCATTTT. Amino acids: CAWSVQAVGQPQHF.